This TCR beta chain was sequenced in a study of post-analysis software for immune sequencing data. A word on this clonotype: The antigen remains unidentified.

The ends lost 3 bases at V and 4 bases at J; junction bases unmatched: 7. The length of the CDR3 is 15 residues. Germline V lookup: CDR1 SGDLS, CDR2 YYNGEE. General study points: When patients were compared with controls, a handful of TRBV segments were more frequent, TRBV5-6, TRBV5-1 and TRBV20-1 among them.

Every TCR beta cDNA library bore unique molecular identifiers. With about 0.95 to 10 million T cells as the source, roughly 0.5 million cDNA molecules resulted. MiXCR, run by TCRdb on the PCR reads, gives a single entry per CDR3 protein. Of roughly 600,000 distinct CDR3 sequences in the sample, around 40% were seen once. Sequencing input: blood. The TCR sequence derives from a girl aged 5-17 years with multiple sclerosis. The chain is built from TRBV9 and TRBJ1-1; 9 bases are a match to TRBD1. CDR3 DNA sequence: TGTGCCAGCAGCGCATCCGGGACAGGGAGCACTGAAGCTTTCTTT. Its translation: CASSASGTGSTEAFF.